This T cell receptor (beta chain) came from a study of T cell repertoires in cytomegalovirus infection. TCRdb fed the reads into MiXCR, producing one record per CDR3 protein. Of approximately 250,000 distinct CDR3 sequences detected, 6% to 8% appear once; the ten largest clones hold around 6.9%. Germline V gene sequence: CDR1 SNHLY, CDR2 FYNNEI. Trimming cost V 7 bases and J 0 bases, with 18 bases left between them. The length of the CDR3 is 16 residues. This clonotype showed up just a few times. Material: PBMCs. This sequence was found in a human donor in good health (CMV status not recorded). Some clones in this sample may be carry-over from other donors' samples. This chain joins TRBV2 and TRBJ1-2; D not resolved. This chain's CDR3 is CASTPHPMITNYGYTF. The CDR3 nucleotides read TGTGCCAGCACTCCTCACCCGATGATAACTAACTATGGCTACACCTTC.